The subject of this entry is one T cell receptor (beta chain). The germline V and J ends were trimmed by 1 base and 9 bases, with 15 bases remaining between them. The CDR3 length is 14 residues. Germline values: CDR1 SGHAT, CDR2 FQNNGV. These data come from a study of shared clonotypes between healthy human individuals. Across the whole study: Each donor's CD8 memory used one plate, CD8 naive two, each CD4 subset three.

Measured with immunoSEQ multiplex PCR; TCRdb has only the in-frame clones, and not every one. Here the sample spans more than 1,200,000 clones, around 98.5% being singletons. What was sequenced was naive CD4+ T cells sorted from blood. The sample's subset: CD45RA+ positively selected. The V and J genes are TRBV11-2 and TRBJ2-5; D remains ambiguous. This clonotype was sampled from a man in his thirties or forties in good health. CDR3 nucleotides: TGTGCCAGCAGCTTAGGTCTTGGTCCCCTGGCCCAGTACTTC. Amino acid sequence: CASSLGLGPLAQYF. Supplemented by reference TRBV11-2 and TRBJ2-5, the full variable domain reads EAGVAQSPRYKIIEKRQSVAFWCNPISGHATLYWYQQILGQGPKLLIQFQNNGVVDDSQLPKDRFSAERLKGVDSTLKIQPAKLEDSAVYLCASSLGLGPLAQYFGPGTRLLVL.